Below, 14 T cell receptor beta chains from the same sample are listed, as sequenced in a study of blood T cells in healthy people across ages. A J-beta primer mix and a sample-barcoded 5' primer were used in a second PCR of roughly 6 to 11 cycles. In TCRdb, the 5' RACE reads were re-called with MiXCR into one record per CDR3 protein. The table has about 780,000 distinct CDR3 sequences, approximately 24% seen once. This sample was also put to use in a study of T cells of mothers and their children.

Sequenced sample: blood. The receptors stem from a boy younger than 18 in good health.

This clonotype was found a few times. This chain links TRBV5-1 with TRBJ2-5, with TRBD2 matching 10 bases. The J call is uncertain, as TRBJ2-7 better fits the DNA end. This CDR3 region has 15 residues. Germline-derived CDR1 and CDR2 are SGHRS and YFSETQ. This CDR3 is CASSRASGGNYEQYF. In DNA, the CDR3 is TGCGCCAGCAGCCGGGCTAGCGGGGGAAATTACGAGCAGTACTTC.

This clonotype was seen a few times. V and J are TRBV12-3 or TRBV12-4 and TRBJ2-5; D possibly matches TRBD1 or TRBD2 (7 bases each). V was shortened by 8 bases and J by 4 bases, with 14 bases between the two germline ends. The length of the CDR3 is 13 residues. The CDR3 reads CASGPRGGETQYF. DNA for the CDR3: TGTGCCAGCGGTCCCAGGGGGGGAGAGACCCAGTACTTC.

The chain links TRBV5-1 to TRBJ2-7, with D unclear. This CDR3 region has 14 residues. The ends were cut back, 0 bases at V and 3 bases at J, with 10 bases in the middle. CDR1 and CDR2 (germline): SGHRS, YFSETQ. The CDR3 DNA reads as TGCGCCAGCAGCTTGGAAGGAGCCCTCTACGAGCAGTACTTC. Its protein is CASSLEGALYEQYF.

The CDR3 region has the DNA TGTGCCAGCAGCTGGGGGACTACCCGACCGGAGACCCAGTACTTC. The encoded protein is CASSWGTTRPETQYF. The chain carries TRBV5-6 and TRBJ2-1; 7 positions agree with TRBD2. The J call is doubtful: the DNA matches TRBJ2-5 better. The CDR3 is made up of 15 amino acids. From germline, CDR1 is SGHDT and CDR2 YYEEEE.

In nucleotides, the CDR3 is TGTGCCAGCAAGGACAGGAGCTCCTACGAGCAGTACTTC. This encodes CASKDRSSYEQYF. The rearrangement uses TRBV2 and TRBJ2-7, with 7 bases aligning to TRBD1. Germline lookup yields CDR1 SNHLY and CDR2 FYNNEI. This CDR3 spans 13 amino acids. The V gene end was trimmed by 7 bases and the J gene end by 0 bases; junction bases not matched to a gene: 3.

The chain employs TRBV10-3 and TRBJ2-3; D possibly corresponds to TRBD2 (6 bases). Germline values: CDR1 ENHRY, CDR2 SYGVKD. V lost 6 bases, J lost 0 bases, and 13 bases lay in between. The CDR3 consists of 15 residues. The CDR3 region is CAISGGRGSTDTQYF. Here the CDR3 DNA reads TGTGCCATCAGCGGAGGACGGGGGAGCACAGATACGCAGTATTTT.

In this sample, this clonotype turned up a few times. The chain employs TRBV5-5 and TRBJ1-6; D perhaps matches TRBD1 (5 bases). Germline CDR1 reads SGHKS; CDR2 reads YYEKEE (reference sequence). Trimming took off 4 bases at V and 7 bases at J, with 15 bases between the two ends. The CDR3 loop spans 15 amino acids. The CDR3 loop reads CASSGWDRSNSPLHF. The CDR3 DNA reads TGTGCCAGCAGCGGGTGGGACCGCTCAAATTCACCCCTCCACTTT. Together with reference TRBV5-5 and TRBJ1-6, the CDR3 gives the full variable domain: DAGVTQSPTHLIKTRGQQVTLRCSPISGHKSVSWYQQVLGQGPQFIFQYYEKEERGRGNFPDRFSARQFPNYSSELNVNALLLGDSALYLCASSGWDRSNSPLHFGNGTRLTVT.

This clonotype has only a few counts. The CDR3: CASSQVIGTGRHNEQFF. In DNA, the CDR3 is TGCGCCAGCAGCCAAGTCATCGGGACAGGGAGGCACAATGAGCAGTTCTTC. J is TRBJ2-1 and V is TRBV4-1; 9 bases are a match to TRBD1. Germline values: CDR1 MGHRA, CDR2 YSYEKL. The CDR3 sequence is 17 residues long. V was clipped by 1 base and J by 5 bases; unmatched bases: 9.

V gene TRBV19 combines with J gene TRBJ1-1; perhaps TRBD1 as D (6 bases). V was trimmed by 6 bases and J by 11 bases, leaving 22 bases between them. The CDR3 sequence is 14 residues long. Per the germline V gene, CDR1 is LNHDA and CDR2 is SQIVND (reference sequence). The CDR3 here is CASSLSQGTYGAFF. Written as DNA, the CDR3 is TGTGCCAGTAGCCTCTCACAGGGTACTTATGGGGCTTTCTTT.

J is TRBJ1-4 and V is TRBV11-2; 7 positions agree with TRBD1. There are 16 residues in the CDR3. Trimming took 0 bases from V and 8 from J; bases not matched to a gene: 9. CDR1 SGHAT and CDR2 FQNNGV come from the germline V gene. In DNA form, the CDR3 reads TGTGCCAGCAGCTTAGAGACCGGGACAGCGAGGGAAAAACTGTTTTTT. This sequence encodes CASSLETGTAREKLFF.

This chain connects TRBV12-3 or TRBV12-4 to TRBJ2-5; possibly TRBD2 for D (5 bases). With 6 bases removed from V and 1 base from J, the gap between germline ends came to 12 bases. This CDR3 is 14 amino acids long. CDR3 in amino acids: CASSRGVTQETQYF. The CDR3 coding sequence is TGTGCCAGCAGCCGGGGTGTCACCCAAGAGACCCAGTACTTC.

This clonotype has more than one count but fewer than ten. V usage is TRBV2 and J usage is TRBJ2-7; the match to TRBD1 covers 9 bases. Germline-derived CDR1 and CDR2 are SNHLY and FYNNEI. Trimming removed 7 bases from V and 5 bases from J; junction bases left unmatched: 6. There are 13 residues in the CDR3. CDR3 loop: CASNQQGAHEQYF. In DNA, the CDR3 is TGTGCCAGCAACCAACAGGGGGCCCACGAGCAGTACTTC.

This clonotype was seen a few times. This sequence joins TRBV10-3 and TRBJ1-6; 9 bases agree with TRBD1. V dropped 7 bases and J dropped 7; count of bases not matched to a gene: 2. This CDR3 is built from 13 residues. Germline CDR1 ENHRY, CDR2 SYGVKD. The CDR3 here is CAIKGQGNSPLHF. The CDR3, as DNA: TGTGCCATCAAGGGACAGGGAAATTCACCCCTCCACTTT.

This clonotype has just a few counts. The genes are TRBV7-9 and TRBJ2-5, with 13 bases lining up with TRBD2. Near its end, the DNA agrees better with TRBJ2-1, so the J call may be wrong. The CDR3 covers 16 residues. The germline V gene has CDR1 SEHNR and CDR2 FQNEAQ (reference sequence). CDR3 loop: CASSLPGLAGDNEQFF. The CDR3 DNA follows: TGTGCCAGCAGCTTACCCGGACTAGCGGGGGACAATGAGCAGTTCTTC.